Listed below are T cell receptor beta chains from one sample, sequenced in a study of blood T cell repertoires in COVID-19. Assay used: immunoSEQ multiplex PCR; TCRdb lists only in-frame clones, some missing. The sample holds about 250,000 clones, about 88% seen once. The sample was PBMCs or T cells enriched from blood (not recorded which). These TCRs come from a woman in her fifties or sixties who had recovered from COVID-19. Both conserved end residues are trimmed from each CDR3.

v_gene: TRBV28; CDR3aa: ASREGRGTPTDTQY
v_gene: TRBV6-2/TRBV6-3; CDR3aa: ASSYSTGNQPQH
v_gene: TRBV27; CDR3aa: ASRSTASGTQY
v_gene: TRBV4-1; CDR3aa: ASSLTDRKNTEAF
v_gene: TRBV28; CDR3aa: ASTALAPLQTEAF
v_gene: TRBV18; CDR3aa: ASSPLENSEQY
v_gene: TRBV19; CDR3aa: ASSTQVPGELF
v_gene: TRBV7-3; CDR3aa: ASRWASGSDTQY
v_gene: TRBV27; CDR3aa: ASSQGVGQGPYEQY
v_gene: TRBV7-3; CDR3aa: ASSSNSGGNTGELF
v_gene: TRBV28; CDR3aa: ASSLRTGGDTIY
v_gene: TRBV19; CDR3aa: ASTTRQGEETQY
v_gene: TRBV4-3; CDR3aa: ASSQGTGGSYEQY
v_gene: TRBV7-2; CDR3aa: ASSATGTGLSGNEKLF
v_gene: TRBV5-1; CDR3aa: ASSLGPGTETYEQY
v_gene: TRBV28; CDR3aa: ASSLPGDVETQY